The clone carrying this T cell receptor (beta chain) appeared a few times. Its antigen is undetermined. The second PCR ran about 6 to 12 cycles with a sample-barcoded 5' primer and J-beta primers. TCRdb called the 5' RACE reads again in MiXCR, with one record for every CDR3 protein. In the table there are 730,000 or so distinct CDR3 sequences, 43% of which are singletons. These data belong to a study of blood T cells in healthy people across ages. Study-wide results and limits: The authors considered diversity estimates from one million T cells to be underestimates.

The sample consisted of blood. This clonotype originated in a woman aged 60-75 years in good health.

The CDR3, as DNA: TGTGCCAGCAGTATTGCCAACCAAGCCTACGAGCAGTACTTC. It is translated as CASSIANQAYEQYF. The V call is TRBV7-9, the J call TRBJ2-7, with D unresolved. This CDR3 spans 14 amino acids. V was pared by 6 bases and J by 2 bases, with 14 bases between. Germline V gives CDR1 SEHNR, CDR2 FQNEAQ (reference sequence).